Listed below are T cell receptor beta chains from one sample, sequenced in a study of blood T cell repertoires in COVID-19. Sequencing used immunoSEQ multiplex PCR; TCRdb keeps in-frame clones, though not all of them. The profile shows tens of thousands of clones, around 88% of them singletons. Sequenced: peripheral blood. These receptors all stem from a man at least 80 years old with COVID-19, enrolled during active disease. The CDR3 runs from the conserved cysteine through the conserved F or W. The order of the fields is D gene, V gene, clone size, J gene, CDR3 protein, CDR3 DNA. D genes are given only for firm matches. The size field is filled for only some rows; it gives once, few, many or a size class.

D gene: NA; V gene: TRBV9; clone size: NA; J gene: TRBJ2-2; CDR3 protein: CASSPGGSNTGELFF; CDR3 DNA: TGTGCCAGCAGCCCAGGAGGAAGCAACACCGGGGAGCTGTTTTTT
D gene: NA; V gene: TRBV4-3; clone size: NA; J gene: TRBJ1-2; CDR3 protein: CASSQMGRGGYTF; CDR3 DNA: TGCGCCAGCAGCCAAATGGGGCGTGGCGGCTACACCTTC
D gene: NA; V gene: TRBV7-9; clone size: NA; J gene: TRBJ2-1; CDR3 protein: CASSPSVEQFF; CDR3 DNA: TGTGCCAGCAGCCCCTCTGTGGAGCAGTTCTTC
D gene: TRBD1; V gene: TRBV5-4; clone size: NA; J gene: TRBJ2-5; CDR3 protein: CASSPGARGHETQYF; CDR3 DNA: TGTGCCAGCAGCCCTGGGGCCAGGGGGCACGAGACCCAGTACTTC
D gene: TRBD1; V gene: TRBV19; clone size: once; J gene: TRBJ2-5; CDR3 protein: CASSRTGAQETQYF; CDR3 DNA: TGTGCCAGTAGTAGGACAGGGGCACAAGAGACCCAGTACTTC
D gene: TRBD2; V gene: TRBV5-1; clone size: NA; J gene: TRBJ2-5; CDR3 protein: CASSFSGTRQETQYF; CDR3 DNA: TGCGCCAGCAGCTTCAGCGGGACTCGGCAAGAGACCCAGTACTTC
D gene: NA; V gene: TRBV2; clone size: NA; J gene: TRBJ1-5; CDR3 protein: CASTGVGWSQPQHF; CDR3 DNA: TGTGCCAGCACCGGGGTAGGGTGGAGTCAGCCCCAGCATTTT
D gene: TRBD1; V gene: TRBV27; clone size: NA; J gene: TRBJ1-6; CDR3 protein: CASSPGQGYNSPLHF; CDR3 DNA: TGTGCCAGCAGTCCAGGACAGGGCTATAATTCACCCCTCCACTTT
D gene: TRBD1; V gene: TRBV28; clone size: once; J gene: TRBJ2-7; CDR3 protein: CASSYRQGYYEQYF; CDR3 DNA: TGTGCCAGCAGTTATCGACAGGGTTACTACGAGCAGTACTTC
D gene: NA; V gene: TRBV5-1; clone size: NA; J gene: TRBJ2-5; CDR3 protein: CASSSIAGSGQETQYF; CDR3 DNA: TGCGCCAGCAGCTCCATTGCAGGGTCCGGCCAAGAGACCCAGTACTTC
D gene: NA; V gene: TRBV6-5; clone size: NA; J gene: TRBJ1-4; CDR3 protein: CASSRTGSWEKLFF; CDR3 DNA: TGTGCCAGCAGCCGAACAGGGTCATGGGAAAAACTGTTTTTT
D gene: TRBD2; V gene: TRBV7-3; clone size: NA; J gene: TRBJ2-5; CDR3 protein: CASSPLVRGGVETQYF; CDR3 DNA: TGTGCCAGCAGCCCCTTAGTGCGGGGGGGCGTAGAGACCCAGTACTTC
D gene: NA; V gene: TRBV5-1; clone size: NA; J gene: TRBJ2-7; CDR3 protein: CASSLEGPTGTTYEQYF; CDR3 DNA: TGCGCCAGCAGCTTGGAAGGCCCCACAGGGACAACCTACGAGCAGTACTTC
D gene: TRBD1; V gene: TRBV4-2; clone size: NA; J gene: TRBJ1-6; CDR3 protein: CASSQDNTGGYNSPLHF; CDR3 DNA: TGTGCCAGCAGCCAAGATAATACAGGGGGCTATAATTCACCCCTCCACTTT
D gene: TRBD1; V gene: TRBV6-5; clone size: NA; J gene: TRBJ1-1; CDR3 protein: CASRLQGGTEAFF; CDR3 DNA: TGTGCCAGCAGGCTACAGGGGGGCACTGAAGCTTTCTTT
D gene: NA; V gene: TRBV7-9; clone size: NA; J gene: TRBJ1-3; CDR3 protein: CASSLARGTVSSGNTIYF; CDR3 DNA: TGTGCCAGCAGCTTAGCGCGGGGGACCGTTAGCTCTGGAAACACCATATATTTT
D gene: NA; V gene: TRBV2; clone size: NA; J gene: TRBJ2-2; CDR3 protein: CASSLEVVNTGELFF; CDR3 DNA: TGTGCCAGCAGCTTAGAGGTGGTGAACACCGGGGAGCTGTTTTTT
D gene: TRBD1; V gene: TRBV6-1; clone size: NA; J gene: TRBJ2-7; CDR3 protein: CASSEQPGQGGEQYF; CDR3 DNA: TGTGCCAGCAGTGAACAACCGGGACAGGGGGGCGAGCAGTACTTC
D gene: NA; V gene: TRBV19; clone size: NA; J gene: TRBJ1-4; CDR3 protein: CASSIEQGSRDEKLFF; CDR3 DNA: TGTGCCAGTAGTATAGAGCAGGGAAGCCGCGACGAAAAACTGTTTTTT
D gene: TRBD1; V gene: TRBV9; clone size: NA; J gene: TRBJ1-1; CDR3 protein: CASSPLQGGGTEAFF; CDR3 DNA: TGTGCCAGCAGCCCCTTACAGGGGGGGGGCACTGAAGCTTTCTTT
D gene: TRBD1; V gene: TRBV29-1; clone size: NA; J gene: TRBJ1-1; CDR3 protein: CSGTHRGFTEAFF; CDR3 DNA: TGCAGCGGGACCCACAGGGGGTTTACTGAAGCTTTCTTT
D gene: TRBD1; V gene: TRBV5-4; clone size: few; J gene: TRBJ1-3; CDR3 protein: CASSSRTGGNTIYF; CDR3 DNA: TGTGCCAGCAGCTCCCGGACAGGGGGAAACACCATATATTTT
D gene: NA; V gene: TRBV21-1; clone size: once; J gene: TRBJ2-3; CDR3 protein: CASTNLGDTQYF; CDR3 DNA: TGTGCCAGCACCAACCTGGGCGATACGCAGTATTTT
D gene: TRBD1; V gene: TRBV18; clone size: NA; J gene: TRBJ1-5; CDR3 protein: CASSQDRGSNQPQHF; CDR3 DNA: TGTGCCAGCTCACAGGACAGGGGGTCCAATCAGCCCCAGCATTTT
D gene: TRBD2; V gene: TRBV7-2; clone size: NA; J gene: TRBJ2-5; CDR3 protein: CASSFNSGGAQETQYF; CDR3 DNA: TGTGCCAGCAGCTTCAATAGCGGGGGAGCCCAAGAGACCCAGTACTTC
D gene: NA; V gene: TRBV7-2; clone size: NA; J gene: TRBJ2-2; CDR3 protein: CASSGQANTGELFF; CDR3 DNA: TGTGCCAGCAGCGGGCAGGCGAACACCGGGGAGCTGTTTTTT
D gene: NA; V gene: TRBV12-1; clone size: NA; J gene: TRBJ2-1; CDR3 protein: CASHTSRSNNEQFF; CDR3 DNA: TGTGCCAGTCATACTAGCCGGTCCAACAATGAGCAGTTCTTC
D gene: TRBD1; V gene: TRBV20-1; clone size: NA; J gene: TRBJ2-7; CDR3 protein: CSASPDRGLIEQYF; CDR3 DNA: TGCAGTGCTAGTCCGGACAGGGGGCTTATCGAGCAGTACTTC
D gene: NA; V gene: TRBV18; clone size: once; J gene: TRBJ1-2; CDR3 protein: CASSPKSDLGGYTF; CDR3 DNA: TGTGCCAGCTCACCAAAGTCGGACTTAGGGGGCTACACCTTC